These 23 T cell receptor beta chains were all obtained from the same sample, sequenced in a study of T cells in women clearing cervical HPV infection. The data were produced by immunoSEQ multiplex PCR, yet TCRdb's version contains in-frame clones alone and is incomplete. Found here are 30,000 to 35,000 clones; the top ten clones hold roughly 8.4%. The sequenced sample consisted of blood buffy coat. The receptors here all came from a woman aged 18 to 75 with a cervical HPV16 infection that either progressed to CIN3+ or cleared (not recorded which).

Points on this clone: The read comes to an end 3 residues before the CDR3 does, leaving the germline J gene to fill in the end. The J gene is TRBJ2-5, the V gene TRBV7-2; D perhaps matches TRBD2 (6 bases). Trimming shortened V by 0 bases and J by 4 bases, and 12 bases separated the two germline ends. The germline gives CDR1 SGHTA, CDR2 FQGNSA. CDR3 length: 15 residues. The CDR3 reads CASSLALGGSETQYF. The CDR3 DNA, read in part, is TGTGCCAGCAGCTTAGCGCTTGGGGGGTCAGAGACC.

Remarks on this clone: The CDR3 is cut off 3 residues early in the read; its end comes from the germline J gene. The chain has TRBV9 and TRBJ2-2; D call uncertain. The CDR3 is 14 amino acids. From germline, CDR1 is SGDLS and CDR2 YYNGEE. The V end was cut by 0 bases, the J end by 3 bases, with 6 bases between. The covered CDR3 bases are TGTGCCAGCAGCGTAGGGCGGTACACCGGGGAG. It is translated as CASSVGRYTGE. The CDR3 in its entirety is CASSVGRYTGELFF.

As to this clone: With the read ending 3 residues before the CDR3 end, the germline J gene is used to fill in that end. The chain joins TRBV19 to TRBJ1-2, with 7 positions matching TRBD1. CDR3 length equals 13 residues. Germline CDR1 reads LNHDA; CDR2 reads SQIVND (reference sequence). The covered CDR3 bases are TGTGCCAGTAGAAAAGACAGGGTAGGAGGC. Translation: CASRKDRVGG. In full, the CDR3 reads CASRKDRVGGYTF.

About this clone itself: The CDR3 end is not reached by the read, which stops 3 residues before it; the germline J gene fills it in. V usage is TRBV7-9 and J usage is TRBJ1-2; TRBD1 is a possible D gene (5 bases). Germline V CDR1 and CDR2: SEHNR, FQNEAQ (reference sequence). The CDR3 covers 15 residues. The chain's CDR3 is CASSSSGTRSPDYTF. The CDR3 DNA, read in part, is TGTGCCAGCAGCTCTAGCGGGACTAGATCCCCCGAC.

Note on this clone: The read finishes 3 residues shy of the CDR3 end, and the germline J gene is used to complete it. The genes are TRBV2 and TRBJ2-4; D may be TRBD2 (7 bases). The germline V gene has CDR1 SNHLY and CDR2 FYNNEI. CDR3 length: 13 amino acids. The sequenced CDR3 bases are TGTGCCAGCTGCGTACAGGGAAGGGAGGGT. This gives the protein CASCVQGREG. The CDR3 as a whole reads CASCVQGREGQYF.

Comment on this clone: The read comes to an end 3 residues before the CDR3 does, leaving the germline J gene to fill in the end. The V call is TRBV11-2, the J call TRBJ1-2; D is ambiguous. V lost 1 base and J lost 4, with 10 bases in between. The germline V gene encodes CDR1 SGHAT and CDR2 FQNNGV. This CDR3 comprises 14 residues. The DNA read from the CDR3 is TGTGCCAGCAGCTTAGTATACGGTCCCTATGGC. It encodes CASSLVYGPYG. The complete CDR3 sequence is CASSLVYGPYGYTF.

On this clone: The observed sequence ends 3 residues before the CDR3 terminus, with the missing tail filled in from the germline J gene. The rearrangement joins TRBV18 to TRBJ2-4; possibly TRBD2 for D (5 bases). The CDR3 is made up of 16 amino acids. In germline, CDR1 is KGHSH, CDR2 LQKENI. The chain's CDR3 is CASSPSRQRLQEGQYF. Incomplete CDR3 DNA: TGTGCCAGCTCACCAAGTCGGCAGAGATTACAAGAGGGT. The full variable domain, its missing parts supplied by reference TRBV18 and TRBJ2-4, is NAGVMQNPRHLVRRRGQEARLRCSPMKGHSHVYWYRQLPEEGLKFMVYLQKENIIDESGMPKERFSAEFPKEGPSILRIQQVVRGDSAAYFCASSPSRQRLQEGQYFGAGTRLSVL.

Notes on this clone: The read ends 3 residues early relative to the CDR3; the germline J gene fills the gap. The rearrangement uses TRBV20-1 and TRBJ2-7; 7 positions agree with TRBD2. Per the germline V gene, CDR1 is DFQATT and CDR2 is SNEGSKA (reference sequence). This CDR3 has 15 residues. V lost 5 bases to trimming and J lost 3 bases; unmatched junction nucleotides: 13. The CDR3 sequence: CSALHTGTTNYEQYF. The CDR3 bases that were read are TGCAGTGCTTTACACACCGGGACTACGAACTACGAG.

In regard to this clone: From the germline J gene comes the end of the CDR3, since the read stops 3 residues before it. The rearrangement links TRBV6-4 to TRBJ2-1, with 11 bases identical to TRBD2. The germline gives CDR1 MRHNA, CDR2 SNTAGT. The length of the CDR3 is 15 residues. After removal of 10 bases from V and 5 bases from J, the junction contained 10 bases not matched to a gene. The CDR3 region is CATAPGLADHNEQFF. CDR3 DNA, as far as it was read: TGTGCCACCGCTCCGGGACTAGCGGACCACAATGAG.

On this clone: The read halts 3 residues ahead of the CDR3 end, with the missing end drawn from the germline J gene. This chain links TRBV29-1 with TRBJ2-1; 8 bases align to TRBD1. The CDR3 totals 13 residues. Germline assignment: CDR1 SQVTM and CDR2 ANQGSEA. J gave up 9 bases and V 3 bases, and 7 bases lay outside the gene matches. The part of the CDR3 DNA that was read is TGCAGCGTTGATCGACAGGGGAGGAGTGAG. Protein product: CSVDRQGRSE. The whole CDR3 protein reads CSVDRQGRSEQFF.

Turning to this clone: The CDR3 extends 3 residues past the end of the read, so its final part is completed from the germline J gene. This sequence joins TRBV7-2 and TRBJ2-4; unclear D gene. The CDR3 is 15 residues long. The V gene's germline CDR1 is SGHTA and CDR2 FQGNSA. The sequenced CDR3 bases are TGTGCCAGCAGCTCGTACTACACCGTGCTCTATGGT. This sequence encodes CASSSYYTVLYG. The CDR3 reads in full as CASSSYYTVLYGQYF.

CDR3 in amino acids: CASSGDRAYEQYF. CDR3 DNA (partial): TGTGCCAGCAGCGGCGACAGAGCCTACGAG. V usage is TRBV5-5 and J usage is TRBJ2-7, with D maybe TRBD1 (5 bases). The CDR3 extends 3 residues past the end of the read, so its final part is completed from the germline J gene. Trimming shortened V by 4 bases and J by 2 bases, and 10 bases separated the two germline ends. The CDR3 length is 13 residues. Germline V lookup: CDR1 SGHKS, CDR2 YYEKEE (reference sequence).

Notes on this clone: The CDR3 extends 3 residues past the end of the read, so its final part is completed from the germline J gene. The rearrangement uses TRBV30 and TRBJ2-4; no definite D call. Germline CDR1 reads GTSNPN; CDR2 reads SVGIG (reference sequence). This CDR3 contains 12 residues. CDR3 amino acids: CAWMGSPYGQYF. The covered CDR3 bases are TGTGCCTGGATGGGCAGCCCATATGGT.

Comment on this clone: From the germline J gene comes the end of the CDR3, since the read stops 3 residues before it. The V gene is TRBV13, the J gene TRBJ2-2, with D possibly being TRBD1 (5 bases). This CDR3 has 15 amino acids. The germline V gene has CDR1 PRHDT and CDR2 FYEKMQ (reference sequence). The CDR3 loop reads CASSHGSSGANVLFF. The part of the CDR3 DNA that was read is TGTGCCAGCAGCCATGGGTCCTCTGGGGCCAACGTG. Together with reference TRBV13 and TRBJ2-2, the CDR3 gives the full variable domain: AAGVIQSPRHLIKEKRETATLKCYPIPRHDTVYWYQQGPGQDPQFLISFYEKMQSDKGSIPDRFSAQQFSDYHSELNMSSLELGDSALYFCASSHGSSGANVLFFGEGSRLTVL.

Of note for this clone: Mismatch with germline at one junction end may stem from a read error. The CDR3 goes on 3 residues after the read ends, and that part is filled in from the germline J gene. The chain links TRBV10-2 to TRBJ1-3, with 8 bases lining up with TRBD1. CDR1 is WSHSY and CDR2 is SAAADI in the germline V gene. The CDR3 runs to 13 residues. CDR3 bases read: TGCGCCAGCAGCCAGGGGGCTGGCAACACC. As protein: CASSQGAGNT. From start to end, the CDR3 is CASSQGAGNTIYF.

With respect to this clone: The read halts 3 residues ahead of the CDR3 end, with the missing end drawn from the germline J gene. V and J are TRBV19 and TRBJ1-1; TRBD1 agrees at 9 bases. The CDR3 has 13 amino acids. Germline V gene sequence: CDR1 LNHDA, CDR2 SQIVND (reference sequence). CDR3 in amino acids: CASSMAGTGKAFF. The CDR3 DNA, read in part, is TGTGCCAGTAGTATGGCCGGGACAGGGAAA.

Note on this clone: The missing CDR3 end, 3 residues past where the read stops, is filled in from the germline J gene. This rearrangement joins TRBV19 to TRBJ2-4, with D perhaps matching TRBD1 (6 bases). Germline V CDR1 and CDR2: LNHDA, SQIVND (reference sequence). This CDR3 contains 14 residues. This chain's CDR3 is CASSSGGFGYGQYF. The CDR3 bases that were read are TGTGCCAGTAGTAGTGGGGGCTTCGGCTATGGT.

A note on this clone: The read terminates 3 residues before the CDR3 end, so the remaining end is supplied by the germline J gene. The genes are TRBV4-1 and TRBJ2-1; 7 bases are a match to TRBD1. V shed 4 bases, J shed 6 bases, and the junction held 12 bases outside the gene matches. The CDR3 consists of 16 residues. From germline, CDR1 is MGHRA and CDR2 YSYEKL. The CDR3 spells CASSRWTQGMGNEQFF. Incomplete CDR3 DNA: TGCGCCAGCAGCCGCTGGACACAGGGGATGGGCAATGAG.

A remark on this clone: From the germline J gene comes the end of the CDR3, since the read stops 3 residues before it. This chain uses TRBV5-4 with TRBJ1-1; D uncertain. In germline, CDR1 is SGHNT, CDR2 YYREEE (reference sequence). The CDR3 runs to 12 residues. V lost 4 bases and J lost 6, with 10 bases in between. The DNA read from the CDR3 is TGTGCCAGCAGCAACCAGTTCTCTGAA. Encoded protein: CASSNQFSE. From start to end, the CDR3 is CASSNQFSEAFF.

Concerning this clone: The observed sequence ends 3 residues before the CDR3 terminus, with the missing tail filled in from the germline J gene. This rearrangement joins TRBV6-2 or TRBV6-3 to TRBJ2-2, with D possibly being TRBD1 (5 bases). This CDR3 region has 15 residues. Germline assignment: CDR1 MNHEY and CDR2 SVGEGT. CDR3 amino acids: CASSPQTASNEKLFF. The CDR3 DNA, read in part, is TGTGCCAGCAGCCCCCAGACAGCGTCTAATGAAAAG.

Notes on this clone: The read halts 3 residues ahead of the CDR3 end, with the missing end drawn from the germline J gene. The chain combines TRBV2 with TRBJ2-2; TRBD2 is a possible D gene (6 bases). The CDR3 is 14 residues long. The germline V gene encodes CDR1 SNHLY and CDR2 FYNNEI. V was trimmed by 6 bases and J by 4 bases, leaving 12 bases between them. CDR3 sequence: CASSLLSGTGELFF. The CDR3 bases that were read are TGTGCCAGCAGCCTCCTTAGCGGCACCGGGGAG. The variable domain in full, with the rest retrieved from reference TRBV2 and TRBJ2-2, is EPEVTQTPSHQVTQMGQEVILRCVPISNHLYFYWYRQILGQKVEFLVSFYNNEISEKSEIFDDQFSVERPDGSNFTLKIRSTKLEDSAMYFCASSLLSGTGELFFGEGSRLTVL.

A remark on this clone: The DNA ends 3 residues before the CDR3 does, and the rest of the CDR3 is filled in from the germline J gene. V is TRBV20-1 and J is TRBJ1-4; the D gene is possibly TRBD1 (6 bases). The CDR3 is made up of 13 amino acids. Deletions cut 6 bases from V and 7 bases from J, with 15 bases between. Germline CDR1 reads DFQATT; CDR2 reads SNEGSKA (reference sequence). The sequenced part of the CDR3 DNA is TGCAGTGCCACCCTCGAGGACAGTGAAAAA. Its protein is CSATLEDSEK. The entire CDR3 protein reads CSATLEDSEKLFF.

On this clone itself: The CDR3 goes on 3 residues after the read ends, and that part is filled in from the germline J gene. The chain carries TRBV7-4 and TRBJ2-5; D perhaps matches TRBD1 (5 bases). The CDR3 extends over 15 amino acids. The germline V gene encodes CDR1 SGHVT and CDR2 SQSDAQ. Trimming left V 5 bases short and J 5 bases short, with 18 bases between. The part of the CDR3 DNA that was read is TGTGCCAGCAGCGCGACGTCTCCAAAGGGGGAGACC. This translates into CASSATSPKGET. In full, the CDR3 is CASSATSPKGETQYF.